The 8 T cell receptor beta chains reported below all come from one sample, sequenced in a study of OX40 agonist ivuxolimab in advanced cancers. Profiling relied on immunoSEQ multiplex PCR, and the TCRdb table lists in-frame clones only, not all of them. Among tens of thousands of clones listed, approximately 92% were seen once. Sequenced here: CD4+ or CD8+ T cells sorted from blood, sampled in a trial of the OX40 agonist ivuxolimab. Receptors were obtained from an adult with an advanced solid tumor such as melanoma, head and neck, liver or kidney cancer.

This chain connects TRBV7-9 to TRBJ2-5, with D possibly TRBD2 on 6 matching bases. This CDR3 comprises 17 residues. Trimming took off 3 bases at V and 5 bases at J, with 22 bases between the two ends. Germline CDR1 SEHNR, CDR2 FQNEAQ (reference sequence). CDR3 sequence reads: CASSFRPAGQDRETQYF. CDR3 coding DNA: TGTGCCAGCAGCTTTCGTCCGGCGGGGCAGGATCGGGAGACCCAGTACTTC. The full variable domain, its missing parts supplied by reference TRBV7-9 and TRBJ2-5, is DTGVSQNPRHKITKRGQNVTFRCDPISEHNRLYWYRQTLGQGPEFLTYFQNEAQLEKSRLLSDRFSAERPKGSFSTLEIQRTEQGDSAMYLCASSFRPAGQDRETQYFGPGTRLLVL.

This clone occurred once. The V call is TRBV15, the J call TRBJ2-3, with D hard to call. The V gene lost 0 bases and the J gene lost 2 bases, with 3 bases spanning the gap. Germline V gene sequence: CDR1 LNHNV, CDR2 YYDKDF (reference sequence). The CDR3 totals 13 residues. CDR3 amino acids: CATSRDHTDTQYF. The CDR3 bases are TGTGCCACCAGCAGAGACCACACAGATACGCAGTATTTT.

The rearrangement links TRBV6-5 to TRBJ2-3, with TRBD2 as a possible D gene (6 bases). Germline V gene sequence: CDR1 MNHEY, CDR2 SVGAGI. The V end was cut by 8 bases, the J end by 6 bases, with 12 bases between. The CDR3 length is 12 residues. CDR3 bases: TGTGCCAGCCGAATCGGAGGGGATACGCAGTATTTT. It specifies CASRIGGDTQYF.

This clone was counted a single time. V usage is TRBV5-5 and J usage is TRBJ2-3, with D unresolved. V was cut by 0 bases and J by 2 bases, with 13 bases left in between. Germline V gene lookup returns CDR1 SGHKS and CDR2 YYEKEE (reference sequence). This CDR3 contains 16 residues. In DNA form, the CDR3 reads TGTGCCAGCAGCTTGGCCGCTCTTGAAGACACAGATACGCAGTATTTT. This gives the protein CASSLAALEDTDTQYF.

In DNA, the CDR3 is TGCGCCAGCAGCCAAAACTACGTCGGGGAGCTGTTTTTT. This translates into CASSQNYVGELFF. The chain combines TRBV4-1 with TRBJ2-2; the D is unclear. CDR3 size: 13 residues. From germline, CDR1 is MGHRA and CDR2 YSYEKL. V was clipped by 2 bases and J by 7 bases, with 8 bases between them.

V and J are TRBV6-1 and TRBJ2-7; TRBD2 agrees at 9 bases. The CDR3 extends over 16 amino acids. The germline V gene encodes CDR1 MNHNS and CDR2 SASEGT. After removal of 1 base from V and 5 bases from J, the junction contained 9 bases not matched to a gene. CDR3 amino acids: CASSEVWASGTDEQYF. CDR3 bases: TGTGCCAGCAGTGAAGTCTGGGCTAGCGGGACAGACGAGCAGTACTTC.

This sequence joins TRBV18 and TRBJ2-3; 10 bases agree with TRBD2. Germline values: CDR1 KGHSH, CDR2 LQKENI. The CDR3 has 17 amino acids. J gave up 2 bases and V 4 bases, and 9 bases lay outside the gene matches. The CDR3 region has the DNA TGTGCCAGCTCACTTTCGCGAGCGGGGGGGCCCACAGATACGCAGTATTTT. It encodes CASSLSRAGGPTDTQYF.

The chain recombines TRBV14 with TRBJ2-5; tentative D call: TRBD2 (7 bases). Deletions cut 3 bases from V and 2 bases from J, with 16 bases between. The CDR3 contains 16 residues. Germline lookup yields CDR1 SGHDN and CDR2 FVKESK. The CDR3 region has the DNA TGTGCCAGCAGCCACCGCAGGGGCGGGGGACAAGAGACCCAGTACTTC. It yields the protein CASSHRRGGGQETQYF.